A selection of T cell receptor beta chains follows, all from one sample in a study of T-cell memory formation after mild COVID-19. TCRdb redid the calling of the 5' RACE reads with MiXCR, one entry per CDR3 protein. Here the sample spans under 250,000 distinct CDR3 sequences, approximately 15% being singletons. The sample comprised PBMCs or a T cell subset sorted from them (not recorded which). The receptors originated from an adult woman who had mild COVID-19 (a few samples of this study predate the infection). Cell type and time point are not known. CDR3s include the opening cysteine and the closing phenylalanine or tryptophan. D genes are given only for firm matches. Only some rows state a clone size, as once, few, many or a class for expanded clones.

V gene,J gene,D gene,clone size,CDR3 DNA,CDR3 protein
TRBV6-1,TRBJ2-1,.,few,TGTGCCAGCAGTGAGACTAGGGAGCGCTACAATGAGCAGTTCTTC,CASSETRERYNEQFF
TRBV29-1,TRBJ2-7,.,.,TGCAGCGGGGCGACAGGCTCCGCTCGCTCCTACGAGCAGTACTTC,CSGATGSARSYEQYF
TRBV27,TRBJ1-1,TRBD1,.,TGTGCCAGCAGTGCACAGGGGGCAAGAGGAGTGAACACTGAAGCTTTCTTT,CASSAQGARGVNTEAFF
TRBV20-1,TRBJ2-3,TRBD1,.,TGCAGTGCTAGAGATCGTCTCAGGGGGAGCACAGATACGCAGTATTTT,CSARDRLRGSTDTQYF
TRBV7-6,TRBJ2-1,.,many,TGTGCCAGCAGTCCGGTCAGGTCTAATCAGGGGTTTAATGAGCAGTTCTTC,CASSPVRSNQGFNEQFF
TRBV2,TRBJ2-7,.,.,TGTGCCAGCAGTGAAGCGCTTCCAGGGGGGGGTAGGGCCGACGAGCAGTACTTC,CASSEALPGGGRADEQYF
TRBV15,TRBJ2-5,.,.,TGTGCCACCAGCAGAGATAGGGGTGCAGAGACCCAGTACTTC,CATSRDRGAETQYF
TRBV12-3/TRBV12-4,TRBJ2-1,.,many,TGTGCCAGCAGTTTAGACAGGTACAATGAGCAGTTCTTC,CASSLDRYNEQFF
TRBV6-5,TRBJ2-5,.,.,TGTGCCAGCAGCTCTCAGATCCTCCAAGAGACCCAGTACTTC,CASSSQILQETQYF
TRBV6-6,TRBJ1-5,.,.,TGTGCCAGCAGACCCAGCAGTGAACAGCCCCAGCATTTT,CASRPSSEQPQHF
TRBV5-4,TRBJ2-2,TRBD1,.,TGTGCCAGCAGACGGACAGGGGGAAACCCCGGGGAGCTGTTTTTT,CASRRTGGNPGELFF
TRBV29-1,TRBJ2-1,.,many,TGCAGCATTGCGTCCCCCTGGGATGAGCAGTTCTTC,CSIASPWDEQFF
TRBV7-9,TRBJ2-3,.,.,TGTGCCAGCAGCTTAGTCGGTAGCGGCTTAGGGGATACGCAGTATTTT,CASSLVGSGLGDTQYF
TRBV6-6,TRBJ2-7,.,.,TGTGCCAGCTCGGGCGCTAGCGCATCCTACGAGCAGTACTTC,CASSGASASYEQYF
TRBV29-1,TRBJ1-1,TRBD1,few,TGCAGCGTTGAGAAAGGCACACAGGGGGCTGAAGCTTTCTTT,CSVEKGTQGAEAFF
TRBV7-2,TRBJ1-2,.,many,TGTGCCAGCAGCTTAGACAGGCAGACTAACTATGGCTACACCTTC,CASSLDRQTNYGYTF
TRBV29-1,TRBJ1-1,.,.,TGCAGCGTTTCAGGGGACACTGAAGCTTTCTTT,CSVSGDTEAFF
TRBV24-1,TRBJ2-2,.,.,TGTGCCACCAGATCTACAACGGCCACCGGGGAGCTGTTTTTT,CATRSTTATGELFF
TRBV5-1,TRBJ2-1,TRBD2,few,TGCGCCAGCAGCCCGGGGAAGACTAGCGGATATAATGAGCAGTTCTTC,CASSPGKTSGYNEQFF
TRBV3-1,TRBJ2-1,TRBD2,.,TGTGCCAGCAGCCCAACCCCGACTAGCGGGGGGGTGAATGAGCAGTTCTTC,CASSPTPTSGGVNEQFF
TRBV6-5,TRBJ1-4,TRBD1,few,TGTGCCAGCAGGAAGACAGGGGGTGGTGAAAAACTGTTTTTT,CASRKTGGGEKLFF
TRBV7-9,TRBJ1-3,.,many,TGTGCCACGCCAACTGGAAACACCATATATTTT,CATPTGNTIYF
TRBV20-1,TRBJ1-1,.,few,TGCAGTGCTAGTCTGCAGGGGAGTTGGACTGAAGCTTTCTTT,CSASLQGSWTEAFF
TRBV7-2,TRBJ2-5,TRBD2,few,TGTGCCAGCAGCCTCGTGGGACTAGCGATTTCAGAGACCCAGTACTTC,CASSLVGLAISETQYF
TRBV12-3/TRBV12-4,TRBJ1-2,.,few,TGTGCCAGCAGTAGGACAGCCTCAGCTAACTATGGCTACACCTTC,CASSRTASANYGYTF
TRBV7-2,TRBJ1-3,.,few,TGTGCCAGCAGCCCCCGGGTGTCTGGAAACACCATATATTTT,CASSPRVSGNTIYF
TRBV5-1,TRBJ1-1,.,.,TGCGCCAGCAGCTTGGAAGGGGCCCCTGCTGAAGCTTTCTTT,CASSLEGAPAEAFF
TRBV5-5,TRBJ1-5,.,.,TGTGCCAGCAGTATAACAGAGCTTAATCAGCCCCAGCATTTT,CASSITELNQPQHF
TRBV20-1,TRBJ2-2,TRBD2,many,TGCAGTGCCGAACTAGCGGGGGGGCCTGGGGAGCTGTTTTTT,CSAELAGGPGELFF
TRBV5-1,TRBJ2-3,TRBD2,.,TGCGCCAGCAGCTTGACGTCTAGCGGGGTGGCAGATACGCAGTATTTT,CASSLTSSGVADTQYF
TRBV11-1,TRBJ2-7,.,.,TGTGCCAGCAGCCAGACCTTGAAGGGGGAGCAGTACTTC,CASSQTLKGEQYF